The 24 T cell receptor beta chains below were found in one sample sequenced in a study of blood T cell repertoires in COVID-19. TCRdb keeps only in-frame clones here, not all; method: immunoSEQ multiplex PCR. The sample contains some 250,000 clones, roughly 80% of which appear only once. The material sequenced was peripheral blood. These receptors all stem from a woman between 18 and 29 years old with acute or convalescent COVID-19.

The DNA of the CDR3 is TGCAGCGCTCGGACAGCGCAGAATTCACCCCTCCACTTT. It yields the protein CSARTAQNSPLHF. The chain couples TRBV29-1 to TRBJ1-6, with D maybe TRBD1 (6 bases). Deletions cut 7 bases from V and 7 bases from J, with 14 bases between. There are 13 residues in the CDR3. From germline, CDR1 is SQVTM and CDR2 ANQGSEA.

The chain employs TRBV5-1 and TRBJ1-2; 7 positions match TRBD1. Trimming at V came to 4 bases and at J to 7 bases, leaving 13 bases not matched to a gene. The CDR3 sequence is 15 residues long. Germline lookup yields CDR1 SGHRS and CDR2 YFSETQ. The CDR3 protein is CASSLNFKTGLGYTF. The CDR3 nucleotides read TGCGCCAGCAGCCTCAACTTCAAGACAGGGCTTGGCTACACCTTC.

This chain joins TRBV10-3 and TRBJ2-3; TRBD2 is a possible D gene (7 bases). Between the trimmed V and J ends, which lost 5 bases and 3 bases, there was a span of 15 bases. This CDR3 spans 15 amino acids. The germline gives CDR1 ENHRY, CDR2 SYGVKD. The CDR3 spells CAISQAGQVTDTQYF. The DNA of the CDR3 is TGTGCCATCAGTCAAGCGGGACAAGTTACAGATACGCAGTATTTT.

This clone was counted a single time. The rearrangement links TRBV7-6 to TRBJ1-1; perhaps TRBD1 as D (5 bases). V was pared by 5 bases and J by 0 bases, with 16 bases between. Germline CDR1 and CDR2: SGHVS and FNYEAQ. This CDR3 is 16 amino acids long. The CDR3 DNA sequence: TGTGCCAGCAGCCTCCACTGGGGGGGGATGAACACTGAAGCTTTCTTT. It encodes CASSLHWGGMNTEAFF.

The chain employs TRBV5-5 and TRBJ2-3; D perhaps matches TRBD2 (6 bases). V shed 1 base and J shed 2 bases, with 8 bases lying between them. The CDR3 extends over 14 amino acids. Germline assignment: CDR1 SGHKS and CDR2 YYEKEE (reference sequence). In DNA, the CDR3 is TGTGCCAGCAGCTTGACTAGCCCCACAGATACGCAGTATTTT. Protein: CASSLTSPTDTQYF.

This clone appeared a few times. The rearrangement uses TRBV18 and TRBJ2-6; D possibly corresponds to TRBD1 (6 bases). Per germline, CDR1 KGHSH and CDR2 LQKENI. V was trimmed by 3 bases and J by 0 bases, leaving 15 bases between them. The CDR3 is 18 amino acids. Here the CDR3 reads CASSPTTGFSSGANVLTF. The DNA for the CDR3 is TGTGCCAGCTCACCTACTACAGGGTTCTCCTCTGGGGCCAACGTCCTGACTTTC.

This chain uses TRBV29-1 with TRBJ1-1; 11 positions match TRBD1. V trimming: 6 bases; J trimming: 5 bases; junction bases outside the gene matches: 11. From germline, CDR1 is SQVTM and CDR2 ANQGSEA. This CDR3 has 15 amino acids. CDR3 sequence: CSVRRDRGAGTEAFF. DNA for the CDR3: TGCAGCGTGAGAAGGGACAGGGGGGCTGGGACTGAAGCTTTCTTT.

The J gene is TRBJ2-1, the V gene TRBV9, with TRBD1 as a possible D gene (5 bases). V lost 4 bases to trimming and J lost 4 bases, with 12 bases between them. There are 14 residues in the CDR3. Germline V gene data show CDR1 as SGDLS and CDR2 as YYNGEE. The CDR3 loop is CASSPWTQYNEQFF. CDR3 DNA sequence: TGTGCCAGCAGCCCTTGGACACAATACAATGAGCAGTTCTTC.

The V call is TRBV18, the J call TRBJ1-1, with a possible D match to TRBD1 (6 bases). Trimming pared 2 bases from V and 1 base from J, leaving 14 bases between. CDR3 length: 16 residues. CDR1 and CDR2 from the germline V gene are KGHSH and LQKENI. CDR3 residues: CASSPKTGYRNTEAFF. Here the CDR3 DNA reads TGTGCCAGCTCACCAAAAACAGGGTATAGGAACACTGAAGCTTTCTTT.

This chain connects TRBV2 to TRBJ2-5; TRBD2 matches 7 bases. Trimming cost V 4 bases and J 6 bases; bases outside gene matches: 2. From germline, CDR1 is SNHLY and CDR2 FYNNEI. The CDR3 consists of 12 residues. The CDR3 DNA sequence: TGTGCCAGCAGTGCCGGGGGGAAGACCCAGTACTTC. Translated, it gives CASSAGGKTQYF.

The gene calls are TRBV6-5 and TRBJ1-1, with D unresolved. V was shortened by 2 bases and J by 0 bases, with 7 bases between the two germline ends. This CDR3 region has 14 residues. The germline gives CDR1 MNHEY, CDR2 SVGAGI. The CDR3 DNA reads TGTGCCAGCAGTTACGACGGGGTGAACACTGAAGCTTTCTTT. As protein: CASSYDGVNTEAFF.

This sequence joins TRBV7-2 and TRBJ2-3; TRBD2 matches at 7 bases. V dropped 5 bases and J dropped 2; count of bases not matched to a gene: 4. In germline, CDR1 is SGHTA, CDR2 FQGNSA. The CDR3 extends over 14 amino acids. DNA for the CDR3: TGTGCCAGCAGCCCAGGGACTAACACAGATACGCAGTATTTT. This codes for CASSPGTNTDTQYF.

The rearrangement uses TRBV7-9 and TRBJ2-1; 9 bases fit TRBD2. CDR1 is SEHNR and CDR2 is FQNEAQ in the germline V gene (reference sequence). The CDR3 totals 16 residues. V dropped 5 bases and J dropped 0; count of bases not matched to a gene: 5. The DNA of the CDR3 is TGTGCCAGCAGCGCCGGGACTAGCCGCTCCTACAATGAGCAGTTCTTC. Translating gives CASSAGTSRSYNEQFF.

This clone has only one observation. The gene calls are TRBV4-3 and TRBJ2-1, with D perhaps TRBD1 (6 bases). Trimming left V 1 base short and J 10 bases short, with 11 bases between. The CDR3 totals 13 residues. Germline CDR1 LGHNA, CDR2 YSLEER. The CDR3: CASSQGQAGEQFF. CDR3 DNA: TGCGCCAGCAGCCAAGGACAGGCCGGGGAGCAGTTCTTC.

This chain connects TRBV19 to TRBJ1-5; D is unclear. The CDR3 is 15 amino acids. CDR1 LNHDA and CDR2 SQIVND come from the germline V gene (reference sequence). Trimming shortened V by 6 bases and J by 2 bases, and 14 bases separated the two germline ends. Written as DNA, the CDR3 is TGTGCCAGTAGCTTGAGGAAGGAGGGCAATCAGCCCCAGCATTTT. Protein sequence: CASSLRKEGNQPQHF.

This clone has at least ten counts. The CDR3 nucleotides are TGTGCCAGCAGCCAAACTAGCGGGAGCTTTACAGAGACCCAGTACTTC. It codes for CASSQTSGSFTETQYF. The chain joins TRBV7-9 to TRBJ2-5; 11 positions match TRBD2. The CDR3 runs to 16 residues. Germline V gene data show CDR1 as SEHNR and CDR2 as FQNEAQ (reference sequence). The J segment lost 4 bases and the V segment lost 5 bases, leaving 9 bases of the junction unmatched. Variable domain in full (rest from reference TRBV7-9 and TRBJ2-5): DTGVSQNPRHKITKRGQNVTFRCDPISEHNRLYWYRQTLGQGPEFLTYFQNEAQLEKSRLLSDRFSAERPKGSFSTLEIQRTEQGDSAMYLCASSQTSGSFTETQYFGPGTRLLVL.

The V call is TRBV5-1, the J call TRBJ2-3; no firm D call. Germline loops: CDR1 SGHRS, CDR2 YFSETQ. Trimming shortened V by 6 bases and J by 2 bases, and 13 bases separated the two germline ends. The CDR3 sequence is 14 residues long. This CDR3 is CASTLSFNTDTQYF. CDR3 nucleotide sequence: TGCGCCAGCACACTATCCTTCAACACAGATACGCAGTATTTT.

The chain joins TRBV7-3 to TRBJ1-6; D uncertain. In germline, CDR1 is SGHTA, CDR2 FQGTGA. The CDR3 extends over 15 amino acids. The CDR3 bases are TGTGCTACACTAGAGTTTTATCCCTATAATTCACCCCTCCACTTT. The encoded protein is CATLEFYPYNSPLHF.

This clone was observed once. The rearrangement links TRBV5-5 to TRBJ1-1; perhaps TRBD1 as D (5 bases). Germline CDR1 and CDR2: SGHKS and YYEKEE (reference sequence). V lost 4 bases, J lost 11 bases, and 21 bases lay in between. The CDR3 is 14 amino acids. CDR3 residues: CASSRHQEETDAFF. CDR3 in DNA: TGTGCCAGCAGCCGACACCAAGAAGAGACAGACGCTTTCTTT.

V usage is TRBV3-1 (or the pseudogene TRBV3-2) and J usage is TRBJ1-5; 9 nucleotides match TRBD1. The CDR3 totals 14 residues. From germline, CDR1 is LGHDT and CDR2 YNNKEL (reference sequence). The V and J ends lost 4 bases and 6 bases, in that order; junction bases with no gene match: 4. In DNA, the CDR3 is TGTGCCAGCAGCCCCGGGACAGGGACTCAGCCCCAGCATTTT. Translating gives CASSPGTGTQPQHF.

The chain carries TRBV7-8 and TRBJ2-1; 10 nucleotides agree with TRBD2. The length of the CDR3 is 15 residues. CDR1 SGHVS and CDR2 FQNEAQ come from the germline V gene. The trim removed 5 bases at V and 8 bases at J, leaving 9 bases unmatched. The CDR3 protein is CASSQNGLAADEQFF. The CDR3 DNA sequence: TGTGCCAGCAGCCAAAATGGACTAGCGGCCGATGAGCAGTTCTTC.

CDR3 DNA sequence: TGTGCCAGCAGTGTGGCAGGGTTCTATGGCTACACCTTC. Its translation is CASSVAGFYGYTF. V gene TRBV25-1 combines with J gene TRBJ1-2; D might be TRBD1 (5 bases). This CDR3 contains 13 residues. V was trimmed by 4 bases and J by 4 bases, leaving 10 bases between them. Germline V gives CDR1 MGHDK, CDR2 SYGVNS.

The chain joins TRBV5-4 to TRBJ2-3; 11 nucleotides agree with TRBD1. The CDR3 covers 15 residues. CDR1 and CDR2 from the germline V gene are SGHNT and YYREEE (reference sequence). V shed 0 bases, J shed 6 bases, and the junction held 3 bases outside the gene matches. CDR3: CASSLARTGGDTQYF. The CDR3 coding sequence is TGTGCCAGCAGCTTGGCCCGGACAGGGGGCGATACGCAGTATTTT.

This clone was counted only a few times. The rearrangement joins TRBV19 to TRBJ2-3, with a weak D call TRBD2 (5 bases). This CDR3 has 16 amino acids. The germline V gene encodes CDR1 LNHDA and CDR2 SQIVND (reference sequence). V was cut by 6 bases and J by 0 bases, with 16 bases left in between. DNA for the CDR3: TGTGCCAGTAGGGTAGCGTTGATTTCAAGCACAGATACGCAGTATTTT. It yields the protein CASRVALISSTDTQYF.